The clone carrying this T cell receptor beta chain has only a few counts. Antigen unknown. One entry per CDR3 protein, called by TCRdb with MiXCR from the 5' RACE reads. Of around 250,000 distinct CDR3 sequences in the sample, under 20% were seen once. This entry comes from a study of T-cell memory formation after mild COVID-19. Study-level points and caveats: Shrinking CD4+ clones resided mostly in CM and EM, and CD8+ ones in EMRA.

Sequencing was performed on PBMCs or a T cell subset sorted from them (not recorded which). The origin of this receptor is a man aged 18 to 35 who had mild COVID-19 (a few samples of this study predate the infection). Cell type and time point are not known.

The CDR3 DNA reads TGTGCCAGCAGCTTCGGGCTAGAGACAGATACGCAGTATTTT. Protein product: CASSFGLETDTQYF. This chain uses TRBV11-2 with TRBJ2-3, with D uncertain. CDR1 and CDR2 from the germline V gene are SGHAT and FQNNGV. The V gene lost 3 bases and the J gene lost 3 bases, with 10 bases spanning the gap. This CDR3 contains 14 residues.